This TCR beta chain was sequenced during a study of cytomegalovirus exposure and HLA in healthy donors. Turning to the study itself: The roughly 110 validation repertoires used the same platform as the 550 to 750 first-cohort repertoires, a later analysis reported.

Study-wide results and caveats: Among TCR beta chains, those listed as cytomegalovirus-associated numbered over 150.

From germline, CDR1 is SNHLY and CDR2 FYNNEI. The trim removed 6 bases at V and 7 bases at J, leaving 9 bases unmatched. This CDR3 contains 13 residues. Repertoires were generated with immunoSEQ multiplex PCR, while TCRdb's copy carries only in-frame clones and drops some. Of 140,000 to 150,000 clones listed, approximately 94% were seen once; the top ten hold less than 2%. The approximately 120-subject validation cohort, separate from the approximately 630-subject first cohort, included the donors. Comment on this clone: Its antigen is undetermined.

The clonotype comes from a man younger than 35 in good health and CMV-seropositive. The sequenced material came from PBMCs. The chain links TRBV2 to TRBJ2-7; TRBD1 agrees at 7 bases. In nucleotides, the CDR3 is TGTGCCAGCAGAGGACAGGCTCGCTCTGAGCAGTACTTC. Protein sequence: CASRGQARSEQYF.